These T cell receptor beta chains were read from a single sample in a study of T-cell reconstitution after alpha-beta-depleted transplantation in children. TCRdb re-called the PCR reads through MiXCR, storing one row per CDR3 protein. The table lists hundreds of thousands of distinct CDR3 sequences, roughly 8.2% of them singletons, with just under 6.5% in the top ten. The material was PBMCs, mostly from graft donor cells, obtained 180 days after TCRalphabeta/CD19-depleted stem cell transplant. The receptors stem from a male patient aged 10 to 17 who had a stem cell transplant for acute lymphoblastic leukemia, so the T cells may come from the graft donor. Each CDR3 is given with its conserved first and last residue. The order of the fields is CDR3 protein, CDR3 DNA, J gene, D gene, V gene, clone size. D genes are given only for firm matches. The size field is filled for only some rows; it gives once, few, many or a size class.

CASSQGLNIPWGATGELFF	TGTGCCAGCAGCCAAGGCCTAAACATTCCCTGGGGTGCCACCGGGGAGCTGTTTTTT	TRBJ2-2	.	TRBV3-1	many
CASSPSGQGNYGYTF	TGTGCCAGTAGTCCCTCAGGACAGGGGAACTATGGCTACACCTTC	TRBJ1-2	TRBD1	TRBV19	.
CASSSLVGGHTEAFF	TGTGCCAGCAGCTCCCTCGTGGGGGGCCACACTGAAGCTTTCTTT	TRBJ1-1	.	TRBV12-3/TRBV12-4	many
CATTKPYEQYF	TGTGCCACGACAAAACCCTACGAGCAGTACTTC	TRBJ2-7	.	TRBV24-1	many
CASSQEGRGFYGYTF	TGCGCCAGCAGCCAAGAAGGAAGAGGTTTCTATGGCTACACCTTC	TRBJ1-2	.	TRBV4-3	many
CASSLGAGAYYEQYF	TGTGCCAGCAGCTTGGGTGCGGGGGCGTACTACGAGCAGTACTTC	TRBJ2-7	.	TRBV5-5	many
CASSQGRSTNEKLFF	TGTGCCAGCAGCCAAGGGAGGTCAACTAATGAAAAACTGTTTTTT	TRBJ1-4	.	TRBV3-1	many
CASSSRAETQYF	TGTGCCAGCAGCTCGCGGGCGGAGACCCAGTACTTC	TRBJ2-5	.	TRBV7-9	many
CASSFQPWEGDEKLFF	TGTGCCAGCAGCTTCCAACCTTGGGAAGGGGATGAAAAACTGTTTTTT	TRBJ1-4	.	TRBV13	few
CSASLTSGRTDTQYF	TGCAGTGCTAGCTTGACTAGCGGCCGCACAGATACGCAGTATTTT	TRBJ2-3	TRBD2	TRBV20-1	many
CASSRRLATRRTGELFF	TGTGCCAGTAGTAGGAGACTAGCCACCAGGAGGACCGGGGAGCTGTTTTTT	TRBJ2-2	TRBD2	TRBV19	few
CASSSYPGTDTQYF	TGTGCCAGCAGCTCCTACCCAGGGACAGATACGCAGTATTTT	TRBJ2-3	.	TRBV7-3	many
CASSYSSGNEKLFF	TGTGCCAGCAGTTACTCTTCGGGTAATGAAAAACTGTTTTTT	TRBJ1-4	.	TRBV6-2/TRBV6-3	.
CASSVGPAPGQGVSYEQYF	TGTGCCAGCAGCGTAGGTCCCGCGCCGGGACAGGGGGTCTCCTACGAGCAGTACTTC	TRBJ2-7	TRBD1	TRBV9	.
CASIEGGALSGNTIYF	TGTGCCAGCATCGAGGGAGGGGCCCTCTCTGGAAACACCATATATTTT	TRBJ1-3	.	TRBV12-3/TRBV12-4	many
CASSLQGKRDTQYF	TGTGCCAGCAGCCTCCAGGGGAAGAGAGATACGCAGTATTTT	TRBJ2-3	.	TRBV4-2	.
CASSSRRDPSLSGANVLTF	TGTGCCAGCAGCTCTCGCAGGGATCCTTCCCTCTCTGGGGCCAACGTCCTGACTTTC	TRBJ2-6	.	TRBV3-1	.
CAIRGTSGKIYEQYF	TGTGCCATCAGGGGGACTAGCGGGAAGATTTACGAGCAGTACTTC	TRBJ2-7	TRBD2	TRBV10-3	many
CASSPERGLQYGELFF	TGTGCCAGTAGTCCCGAGCGGGGCCTCCAGTACGGGGAGCTGTTTTTT	TRBJ2-2	TRBD2	TRBV19	few
CASSLSINPYEQYF	TGTGCCAGCAGCTTGTCCATAAACCCCTACGAGCAGTACTTC	TRBJ2-7	.	TRBV5-4	few
CASSPNRGALPSSGANVLTF	TGCGCCAGCAGCCCCAATAGAGGAGCACTTCCTAGCTCTGGGGCCAACGTCCTGACTTTC	TRBJ2-6	.	TRBV5-1	many
CSANSGDLNDNEQFF	TGCAGTGCTAATAGCGGGGACCTAAATGACAATGAGCAGTTCTTC	TRBJ2-1	TRBD2	TRBV20-1	many
CASSFPHRGENTEAFF	TGTGCCAGCAGCTTTCCGCACAGGGGGGAGAACACTGAAGCTTTCTTT	TRBJ1-1	TRBD1	TRBV5-6	many
CASSQDENRQYF	TGTGCCAGCAGCCAAGATGAGAATAGACAGTACTTC	TRBJ2-7	.	TRBV3-1	many
CAISESGRGATNEKLFF	TGTGCCATCAGTGAGTCCGGCAGGGGTGCAACTAATGAAAAACTGTTTTTT	TRBJ1-4	.	TRBV10-3	few
CASSTGERTDTQYF	TGCGCCAGCAGCACAGGGGAACGCACAGATACGCAGTATTTT	TRBJ2-3	TRBD1	TRBV5-1	many
CASSSGGAGIQYF	TGTGCCAGCAGTTCAGGGGGCGCGGGCATTCAGTACTTC	TRBJ2-4	TRBD1	TRBV28	.
CAIKRPGLDTEAFF	TGTGCCATCAAGCGGCCCGGGTTAGACACTGAAGCTTTCTTT	TRBJ1-1	.	TRBV10-3	many
CASSQQDRYNEQFF	TGTGCCAGCAGCCAGCAGGACAGGTACAATGAGCAGTTCTTC	TRBJ2-1	TRBD1	TRBV7-9	many
CASSERCGRINEQFF	TGTGCCAGCAGTGAAAGGTGCGGGAGGATAAATGAGCAGTTCTTC	TRBJ2-1	TRBD2	TRBV25-1	many
CASSVRGNTQYF	TGTGCCAGCAGCGTCAGGGGTAATACGCAGTATTTT	TRBJ2-3	.	TRBV7-2	many
CASSHTDLNYGYTF	TGCGCCAGCAGTCACACGGACCTAAACTATGGCTACACCTTC	TRBJ1-2	.	TRBV23-1	.
CASSWPPGKATGELFF	TGCGCCAGCAGCTGGCCCCCAGGGAAGGCCACCGGGGAGCTGTTTTTT	TRBJ2-2	.	TRBV5-1	many
CASSLASGRAYNEQFF	TGCGCCAGCAGCTTGGCTAGCGGGAGGGCCTACAATGAGCAGTTCTTC	TRBJ2-1	TRBD2	TRBV5-1	many
CASSPRRGLSSYNEQFF	TGTGCCAGCAGCCCCCGAAGGGGCCTAAGCTCCTACAATGAGCAGTTCTTC	TRBJ2-1	.	TRBV7-6	many
CASSFSGDPETQYF	TGTGCCAGCAGTTTTAGCGGGGACCCAGAGACCCAGTACTTC	TRBJ2-5	TRBD2	TRBV6-5	many